This T cell receptor (beta chain) was identified during a study of identical twins. With regard to this clonotype: What it binds is not known.

Via MiXCR, TCRdb re-called the 5' RACE reads, giving one row per CDR3 protein. The table shows some 97,000 distinct CDR3 sequences, with 5.9% occurring only once. Study-wide points: Out-of-frame alpha sequences common to twins were enriched for low generation probability. Twins' excess sharing was less marked for out-of-frame beta sequences.

This receptor was obtained from a woman between 50 and 59 years old in good health. The material sequenced was memory T cells sorted from blood.

The CDR3 sequence: CASSPTGGAAKNIQYF. CDR3 DNA sequence: TGTGCCAGCAGCCCTACTGGGGGGGCGGCCAAAAACATTCAGTACTTC. The chain joins TRBV14 to TRBJ2-4; TRBD2 might be the D (7 bases). CDR3 length: 16 amino acids. Trimming removed 4 bases at V and 1 base at J, with 14 bases between. Germline assignment: CDR1 SGHDN and CDR2 FVKESK.